This TCR beta chain was profiled in a study of blood T cell repertoires in COVID-19. Background on the study: Donors in the United States, Italy and Spain gave samples during acute or convalescent COVID-19. The analysed material was cDNA or gDNA that came from T cells, B-cell-depleted T cells, or PBMCs.

In the authors' workflow: Amplification with reference gene primers provided the estimates of nucleated cell counts. Method: immunoSEQ multiplex PCR; TCRdb's copy keeps in-frame clones and lacks some. Clone size and the V and J calls come from that table; the DNA yielded D and trimming. This table holds 35,000 to 40,000 clones, about nine tenths found once. Germline-derived CDR1 and CDR2 are SGHAT and FQNNGV. J was trimmed by 8 bases and V by 2 bases; bases with no gene match: 8. The CDR3 has 15 amino acids. This clonotype originated in an older man with acute or convalescent COVID-19. Sample: peripheral blood. The genes are TRBV11-2 and TRBJ1-4; TRBD1 matches at 7 bases. The CDR3 spells CASSLSQGILEKLFF. The CDR3 coding sequence is TGTGCCAGCAGCTTATCACAGGGGATATTAGAAAAACTGTTTTTT.